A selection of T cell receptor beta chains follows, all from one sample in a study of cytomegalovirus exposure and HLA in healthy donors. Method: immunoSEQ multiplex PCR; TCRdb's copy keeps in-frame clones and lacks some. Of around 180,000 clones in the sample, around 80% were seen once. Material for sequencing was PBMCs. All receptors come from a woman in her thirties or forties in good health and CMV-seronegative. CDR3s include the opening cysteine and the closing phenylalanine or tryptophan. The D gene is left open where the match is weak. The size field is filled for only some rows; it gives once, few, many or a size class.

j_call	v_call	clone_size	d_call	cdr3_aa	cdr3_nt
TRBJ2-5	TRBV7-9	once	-	CASSLRQLETQYF	TGTGCCAGCAGCCTACGACAGCTAGAGACCCAGTACTTC
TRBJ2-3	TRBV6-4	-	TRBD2	CASKLAGGNTDTQYF	TGTGCCAGCAAACTAGCGGGGGGAAACACAGATACGCAGTATTTT
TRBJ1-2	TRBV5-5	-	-	CASSLVKVVTPSRGYTF	TGTGCCAGCAGCTTGGTTAAGGTCGTCACCCCGTCTAGAGGCTACACCTTC
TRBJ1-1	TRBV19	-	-	CASSIFPSTGLGHLMNTEAFF	TGTGCCAGTAGTATTTTCCCCTCCACGGGACTGGGGCATCTCATGAACACTGAAGCTTTCTTT
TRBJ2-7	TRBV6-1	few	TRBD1	CASSETGFEQYF	TGTGCCAGCAGTGAGACAGGGTTCGAGCAGTACTTC
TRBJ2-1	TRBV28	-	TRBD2	CASSFPKAGGAWNEQFF	TGTGCCAGCAGTTTCCCGAAAGCGGGAGGGGCCTGGAATGAGCAGTTCTTC
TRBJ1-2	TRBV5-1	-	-	CASSLDSLYGYTF	TGCGCCAGCAGCTTGGACAGCCTCTATGGCTACACCTTC
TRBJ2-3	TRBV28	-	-	CALGDTDTQYF	TGTGCCCTAGGGGACACAGATACGCAGTATTTT
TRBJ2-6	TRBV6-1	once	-	CASSEGIREYSGANVLTF	TGTGCCAGCAGTGAAGGTATAAGGGAGTATTCCGGGGCCAACGTCCTGACTTTC
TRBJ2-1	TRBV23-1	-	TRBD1	CASSQSLGQGVMGGYDEQFF	TGCGCCAGCAGTCAATCGTTGGGACAGGGGGTTATGGGGGGTTATGATGAGCAGTTCTTC
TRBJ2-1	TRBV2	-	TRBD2	CARRAGGEQFF	TGTGCCAGGAGAGCGGGAGGTGAGCAGTTCTTC
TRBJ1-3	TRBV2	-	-	CASSAGGGIGNTIYF	TGTGCCAGCAGTGCCGGCGGGGGGATTGGAAACACCATATATTTT
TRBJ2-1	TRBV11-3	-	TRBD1	CASSSRQGAHEQFF	TGTGCCAGCAGCAGTAGACAGGGGGCCCATGAGCAGTTCTTC
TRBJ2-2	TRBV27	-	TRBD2	CASSSPLAGVSGELFF	TGTGCCAGCAGTTCCCCGCTAGCGGGAGTTTCCGGGGAGCTGTTTTTT
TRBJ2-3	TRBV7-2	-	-	CASSLIISRGTQYF	TGTGCCAGCAGCTTGATTATTAGCAGGGGTACGCAGTATTTT
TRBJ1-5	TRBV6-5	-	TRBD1	CASKDRGSNQPQHF	TGTGCCAGCAAAGACAGGGGAAGCAATCAGCCCCAGCATTTT
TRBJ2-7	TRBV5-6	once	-	CASSLRRSEPYEQYF	TGTGCCAGCAGCTTGAGGCGGAGCGAGCCTTACGAGCAGTACTTC
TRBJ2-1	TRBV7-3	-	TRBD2	CASSLQSGSDEQFF	TGTGCCAGCAGCTTACAAAGCGGGAGCGATGAGCAGTTCTTC
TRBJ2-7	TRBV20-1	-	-	CSAAQGAQYF	TGCAGTGCCGCCCAAGGGGCGCAGTACTTC
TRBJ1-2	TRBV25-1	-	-	CASTGGASGYTF	TGTGCCAGCACCGGAGGGGCCTCTGGCTACACCTTC
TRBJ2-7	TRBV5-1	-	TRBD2	CASSAGGTYEQYF	TGCGCCAGCAGCGCGGGAGGGACCTACGAGCAGTACTTC
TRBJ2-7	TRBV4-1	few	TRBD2	CASSQGGGGGYEQYF	TGCGCCAGCAGCCAAGGGGGGGGCGGGGGGTACGAGCAGTACTTC
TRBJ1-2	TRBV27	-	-	CASTESGGNYGHTF	TGTGCCAGCACCGAAAGTGGAGGGAACTATGGCCACACCTTC
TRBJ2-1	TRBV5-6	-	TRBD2	CASSDLAGSSYNEQFF	TGTGCCAGCAGCGACTTAGCGGGGAGCTCCTACAATGAGCAGTTCTTC
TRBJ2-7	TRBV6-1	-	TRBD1	CASTAGTGVYEQYF	TGTGCCAGCACCGCTGGGACAGGGGTCTACGAGCAGTACTTC
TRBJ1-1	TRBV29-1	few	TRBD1	CSVDRENTEAFF	TGCAGCGTCGACAGGGAGAACACTGAAGCTTTCTTT
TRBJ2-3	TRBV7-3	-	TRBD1	CASSLSTGTGRGHTQYF	TGTGCCAGCAGCCTATCAACCGGGACAGGCCGTGGTCATACGCAGTATTTT
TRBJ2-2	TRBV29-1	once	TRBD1	CSVGDRQGSGELFF	TGCAGCGTTGGGGATAGACAGGGATCAGGGGAGCTGTTTTTT
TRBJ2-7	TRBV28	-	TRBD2	CASKPGTTSYEQYF	TGTGCCAGCAAGCCCGGGACTACCTCCTACGAGCAGTACTTC
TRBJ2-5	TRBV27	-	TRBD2	CASSPTVGGTQETQYF	TGTGCCAGCAGTCCCACCGTCGGGGGGACCCAAGAGACCCAGTACTTC
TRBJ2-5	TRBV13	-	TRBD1	CASSFDRAETQYF	TGTGCCAGCAGCTTCGACAGGGCTGAGACCCAGTACTTC
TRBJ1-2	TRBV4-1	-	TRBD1	CASSQNRGTDGYTF	TGCGCCAGCAGCCAAAACAGGGGTACGGATGGCTACACCTTC
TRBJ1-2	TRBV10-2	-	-	CASSESVISGYSGYTF	TGCGCCAGCAGTGAGTCCGTAATATCCGGGTATTCTGGCTACACCTTC
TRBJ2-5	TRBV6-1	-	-	CASSESLAGETQYF	TGTGCCAGCAGTGAAAGTCTAGCCGGAGAGACCCAGTACTTC
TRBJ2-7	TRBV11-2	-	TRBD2	CASSLDPLAAAYEQYF	TGTGCCAGCAGCTTAGACCCACTAGCGGCTGCCTACGAGCAGTACTTC
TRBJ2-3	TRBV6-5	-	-	CASSSGDTQYF	TGTGCCAGCAGTTCCGGAGATACGCAGTATTTT
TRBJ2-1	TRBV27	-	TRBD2	CASSQLAGSSNEQFF	TGTGCCAGCAGTCAACTAGCGGGCTCTTCCAATGAGCAGTTCTTC
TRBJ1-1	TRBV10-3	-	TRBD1	CAISEAWTGGMGTEAFF	TGTGCCATCAGTGAGGCCTGGACAGGGGGTATGGGCACTGAAGCTTTCTTT
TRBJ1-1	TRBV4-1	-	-	CASSQGTNRDTEAFF	TGCGCCAGCAGCCAGGGGACAAACAGGGACACTGAAGCTTTCTTT
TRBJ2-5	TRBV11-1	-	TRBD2	CASSSLAGVGETQYF	TGTGCCAGCAGCTCCCTAGCGGGAGTTGGGGAGACCCAGTACTTC
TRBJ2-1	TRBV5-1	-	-	CASSLATRRSSYNEQFF	TGCGCCAGCAGCTTGGCCACCCGGAGGAGCTCCTACAATGAGCAGTTCTTC
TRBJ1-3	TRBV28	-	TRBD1	CASSTQGAPGNTIYF	TGTGCCAGCTCGACCCAGGGGGCCCCTGGAAACACCATATATTTT
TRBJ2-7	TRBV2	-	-	CASRSYYEQYF	TGTGCCAGCAGGTCGTACTACGAGCAGTACTTC
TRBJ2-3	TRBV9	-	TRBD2	CASSPSGLLTDTQYF	TGTGCCAGCAGCCCCTCGGGACTATTAACAGATACGCAGTATTTT
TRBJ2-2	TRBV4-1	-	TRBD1	CASSQADRAGGELFF	TGCGCCAGCAGCCAGGCGGACAGGGCTGGCGGGGAGCTGTTTTTT
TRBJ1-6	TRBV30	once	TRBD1	CAWSVPKTGGAPLHF	TGTGCCTGGAGTGTACCGAAGACAGGGGGCGCACCCCTCCACTTT
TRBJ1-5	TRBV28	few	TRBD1	CASSLGQGNQPQHF	TGTGCCAGCAGCCTCGGACAGGGCAATCAGCCCCAGCATTTT
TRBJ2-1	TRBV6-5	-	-	CASRAGAPLPNEQFF	TGTGCCAGCAGGGCAGGTGCCCCACTCCCAAATGAGCAGTTCTTC
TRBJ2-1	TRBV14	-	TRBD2	CASSQDTVAGGYNEQFF	TGTGCCAGCAGCCAAGATACAGTAGCGGGGGGCTACAATGAGCAGTTCTTC
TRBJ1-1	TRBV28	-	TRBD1	CASRETQGGTEAFF	TGTGCCAGCAGGGAGACACAGGGGGGCACTGAAGCTTTCTTT
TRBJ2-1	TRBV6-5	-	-	CASSFSYNEQFF	TGTGCCAGCAGCTTCTCCTACAATGAGCAGTTCTTC